The 31 T cell receptor beta chains listed next were all sequenced from one sample in a study of CD8+CD57+ T cells in acquired aplastic anemia. It was genomic DNA that served as the template for profiling TCR beta VDJ and CDR3. TCRdb reprocessed the reads via MiXCR and lists one record per CDR3 protein. The table includes 200,000 to 250,000 distinct CDR3 sequences, 30% to 35% detected once. Material: sorted CD4+, CD8+, or CD8+CD57+ T cells (not recorded which) from PBMCs. These receptors all come from a human donor in good health, serving as a control.

This chain connects TRBV6-5 to TRBJ2-7; D gene ambiguous. Germline CDR1 reads MNHEY; CDR2 reads SVGAGI. CDR3 length: 13 residues. V was clipped by 4 bases and J by 9 bases, with 16 bases between them. CDR3 DNA: TGTGCCAGCAGTTTCAGCCAACGCGGCGGGCAGTACTTC. Protein product: CASSFSQRGGQYF.

The chain joins TRBV5-1 to TRBJ2-5, with 11 nucleotides matching TRBD2. The CDR3 has 17 residues. Per germline, CDR1 SGHRS and CDR2 YFSETQ. Germline trimming cut 4 bases from V and 4 bases from J; bases unmatched to any gene: 12. The CDR3 nucleotides are TGCGCCAGCAGCCGGGGTCATAGCGGGGGGGCACTAGAGACCCAGTACTTC. The encoded protein is CASSRGHSGGALETQYF. Variable domain in full (rest from reference TRBV5-1 and TRBJ2-5): KAGVTQTPRYLIKTRGQQVTLSCSPISGHRSVSWYQQTPGQGLQFLFEYFSETQRNKGNFPGRFSGRQFSNSRSEMNVSTLELGDSALYLCASSRGHSGGALETQYFGPGTRLLVL.

This chain connects TRBV14 to TRBJ2-1; a possible D gene is TRBD1 (6 bases). CDR1 is SGHDN and CDR2 is FVKESK in the germline V gene. The length of the CDR3 is 14 residues. Trimming pared 4 bases from V and 9 bases from J, leaving 16 bases between. CDR3 amino acids: CASSRTQGWGEQFF. The CDR3 nucleotides are TGTGCCAGCAGCCGAACACAGGGATGGGGTGAGCAGTTCTTC.

This clonotype occurred a few times. One end of the junction varies from germline; a read error may be responsible. The chain combines TRBV2 with TRBJ2-7; D remains unclear. CDR3 length: 9 residues. Germline V CDR1 and CDR2: SNHLY, FYNNEI. This CDR3 reads CASSEGAGF. The CDR3 bases are TGTGCCAGCAGTGAAGGGGCAGGCTTC.

This clonotype was seen many times. This sequence joins TRBV6-5 and TRBJ2-3, with no clear D. The CDR3 is 14 residues long. Germline CDR1 is MNHEY and CDR2 is SVGAGI. V lost 0 bases and J 4 bases, leaving 8 bases between the germline ends. The CDR3 protein is CASSYSSAPDTQYF. The CDR3 DNA reads as TGTGCCAGCAGTTACTCGTCGGCCCCAGATACGCAGTATTTT.

Comment on this clonotype: One junction end disagrees with the germline gene, perhaps due to a read error. This sequence joins TRBV10-3 and TRBJ1-5; the match to TRBD1 covers 8 bases. Germline-derived CDR1 and CDR2 are ENHRY and SYGVKD. There are 15 residues in the CDR3. The CDR3 reads CATSAGTGPNQPQHF. The DNA of the CDR3 is TGTGCCACCAGTGCCGGGACAGGTCCCAATCAGCCCCAGCATTTT.

The chain uses TRBV5-1 and TRBJ2-2; D may be TRBD1 (6 bases). From germline, CDR1 is SGHRS and CDR2 YFSETQ. Deletions cut 0 bases from V and 1 base from J, with 13 bases between. The CDR3 runs to 17 residues. The chain's CDR3 is CASSLEWGRQNTGELFF. The CDR3 region has the DNA TGCGCCAGCAGCTTGGAGTGGGGGCGACAGAACACCGGGGAGCTGTTTTTT.

This clonotype was seen more than once but under ten times. The CDR3: CASSPGTGGPGYTF. The CDR3 DNA follows: TGTGCCAGCAGTCCCGGGACAGGGGGCCCCGGCTACACCTTC. V usage is TRBV5-4 and J usage is TRBJ1-2; 12 nucleotides align to TRBD1. The V segment lost 5 bases and the J segment 8 bases; nucleotides outside the gene matches: 7. The germline V gene has CDR1 SGHNT and CDR2 YYREEE (reference sequence). The CDR3 has 14 amino acids.

Ten or more counts support this clonotype. The chain joins TRBV7-2 to TRBJ2-6; 9 bases agree with TRBD1. This CDR3 region has 16 residues. Per the germline V gene, CDR1 is SGHTA and CDR2 is FQGNSA. V dropped 3 bases and J dropped 2; count of bases not matched to a gene: 2. This CDR3 is CASSLDRGPGANVLTF. The CDR3 bases are TGTGCCAGCAGCTTGGACAGGGGCCCTGGGGCCAACGTCCTGACTTTC.

The table lists this clonotype with many counts. The V and J genes are TRBV20-1 and TRBJ1-3; TRBD1 might be the D (5 bases). Trimming pared 3 bases from V and 0 bases from J, leaving 12 bases between. The V gene's germline CDR1 is DFQATT and CDR2 SNEGSKA (reference sequence). This CDR3 comprises 15 residues. CDR3 protein: CSASDRSTSGNTIYF. CDR3 DNA sequence: TGCAGTGCTAGTGACAGATCCACCTCTGGAAACACCATATATTTT.

This clonotype was counted between two and nine times. V is TRBV29-1 and J is TRBJ1-1; maybe TRBD1 (5 bases). CDR1 and CDR2 (germline): SQVTM, ANQGSEA. V was cut by 3 bases and J by 1 base, with 12 bases left in between. CDR3 length: 14 amino acids. The CDR3, as DNA: TGCAGCGTTGACCGGTGGGGCACGAACACTGAAGCTTTCTTT. This translates into CSVDRWGTNTEAFF.

This clonotype was observed at least ten times. The chain uses TRBV19 and TRBJ1-1; D is uncertain. Germline CDR1 reads LNHDA; CDR2 reads SQIVND (reference sequence). The germline V and J ends were trimmed by 6 bases and 0 bases, with 11 bases remaining between them. The CDR3 consists of 14 residues. CDR3 sequence: CASSTRVMNTEAFF. The CDR3 DNA is TGTGCCAGTAGCACCAGAGTAATGAACACTGAAGCTTTCTTT.

The chain combines TRBV19 with TRBJ2-1; D might be TRBD1 or TRBD2, each matching 5 bases. The CDR3 loop spans 11 amino acids. The germline CDR1 and CDR2 sequences are LNHDA and SQIVND (reference sequence). V lost 10 bases to trimming and J lost 6 bases, with 10 bases between them. The CDR3 sequence is CATGTTNEQFF. In nucleotides, the CDR3 is TGTGCCACCGGGACCACCAATGAGCAGTTCTTC. Full variable domain (outside the CDR3, taken from reference TRBV19 and TRBJ2-1): DGGITQSPKYLFRKEGQNVTLSCEQNLNHDAMYWYRQDPGQGLRLIYYSQIVNDFQKGDIAEGYSVSREKKESFPLTVTSAQKNPTAFYLCATGTTNEQFFGPGTRLTVL.

This clonotype has at least ten counts. Here the CDR3 reads CASSLYREHSPLHF. The CDR3 DNA sequence: TGTGCCAGCAGTTTATACAGGGAGCATTCACCCCTCCACTTT. V gene TRBV12-3 or TRBV12-4 combines with J gene TRBJ1-6; D is possibly TRBD1 (6 bases). This CDR3 comprises 14 residues. Trimming took off 2 bases at V and 8 bases at J, with 10 bases between the two ends.

This clonotype was counted at least ten times. The V and J genes are TRBV20-1 and TRBJ2-5; D possibly uses TRBD1 or TRBD2 (6 bases each). The germline V and J ends were trimmed by 0 bases and 4 bases, with 9 bases remaining between them. Germline CDR1 reads DFQATT; CDR2 reads SNEGSKA (reference sequence). This CDR3 has 13 amino acids. The CDR3 coding sequence is TGCAGTGCTAGAGATTGGGGGGCAGAGACCCAGTACTTC. Translating gives CSARDWGAETQYF.

The V gene is TRBV15, the J gene TRBJ2-5, with no clear D. Trimming removed 3 bases at V and 5 bases at J, with 13 bases between. Germline loops: CDR1 LNHNV, CDR2 YYDKDF (reference sequence). The CDR3 is 14 residues long. The DNA for the CDR3 is TGTGCCACCAGCAGGGATGGACGGTTGGAGACCCAGTACTTC. Residues: CATSRDGRLETQYF.

About this clonotype: A much bigger clone sits one base away, suggesting this may be a read error. The V gene is TRBV19, the J gene TRBJ1-5; D remains ambiguous. Trimming took 3 bases from V and 9 from J, leaving 12 bases between them. This CDR3 contains 13 residues. CDR1 is LNHDA, CDR2 SQIVND, per germline (reference sequence). This CDR3 reads CASSILLHRPQHF. Here the CDR3 DNA reads TGTGCCAGTAGTATCCTTTTGCATCGGCCCCAGCATTTT.

The table lists this clonotype with many counts. The genes are TRBV5-8 and TRBJ1-2; no reliable D call. The CDR3 loop spans 13 amino acids. Germline lookup yields CDR1 SGHTS and CDR2 YDEGEE. V was cut by 4 bases and J by 5 bases, with 12 bases left in between. The CDR3, as DNA: TGTGCCAGCAGCGCCGATTCGGGGTATGGCTACACCTTC. It yields the protein CASSADSGYGYTF.

This clonotype was seen many times. This chain connects TRBV15 to TRBJ2-7; D possibly corresponds to TRBD2 (5 bases). Trimming pared 0 bases from V and 3 bases from J, leaving 9 bases between. From germline, CDR1 is LNHNV and CDR2 YYDKDF (reference sequence). This CDR3 has 14 residues. This chain's CDR3 is CATSRDVGSYEQYF. CDR3 DNA: TGTGCCACCAGCAGAGATGTGGGGAGCTACGAGCAGTACTTC.

The gene calls are TRBV19 and TRBJ1-5, with unresolved D. Germline V CDR1 and CDR2: LNHDA, SQIVND (reference sequence). V lost 5 bases to trimming and J lost 5 bases, with 7 bases between them. The CDR3 length is 12 residues. The CDR3: CASSGLDQPQHF. For the CDR3, the DNA is TGTGCCAGTAGTGGTCTGGATCAGCCCCAGCATTTT.

V gene TRBV6-2 or TRBV6-3 combines with J gene TRBJ1-1; D is undetermined. Germline V gene lookup returns CDR1 MNHEY and CDR2 SVGEGT. Trimming pared 2 bases from V and 2 bases from J, leaving 9 bases between. There are 14 residues in the CDR3. DNA for the CDR3: TGTGCCAGCAGTTACCGTATAGGAAACACTGAAGCTTTCTTT. It specifies CASSYRIGNTEAFF.

For this clonotype: This may arise from a read error, as a much more abundant clone is one base away. The CDR3 region is CASSSRFRDTEAFF. The CDR3 bases are TGTGCCAGCAGCTCCCGATTCAGGGACACTGAAGCTTTCTTT. This chain joins TRBV7-9 and TRBJ1-1; D might be TRBD1 (5 bases). Germline CDR1 reads SEHNR; CDR2 reads FQNEAQ (reference sequence). V was clipped by 4 bases and J by 3 bases, with 12 bases between them. The CDR3 sequence is 14 residues long.

A note on this clonotype: One junction end does not reproduce the germline sequence, and a read error may be involved. The gene calls are TRBV12-3 or TRBV12-4 and TRBJ1-2; 7 positions match TRBD1. The CDR3 totals 14 residues. The CDR3 DNA sequence: TGTGCCTGCAGTTTAGAGGGACAGATCTATGGCTACACCTTC. Protein: CACSLEGQIYGYTF.

In this sample, this clonotype turned up once. The chain combines TRBV25-1 with TRBJ2-2, with 8 bases aligning to TRBD1. CDR3 size: 16 residues. V was pared by 6 bases and J by 4 bases, with 10 bases of the junction left unmatched. CDR1 MGHDK and CDR2 SYGVNS come from the germline V gene. CDR3: CASSLRTGLGTGELFF. CDR3 sequence (DNA): TGTGCCAGCAGCTTAAGGACAGGGTTAGGCACCGGGGAGCTGTTTTTT.

The chain recombines TRBV5-6 with TRBJ2-5; no reliable D call. The germline CDR1 and CDR2 sequences are SGHDT and YYEEEE. This CDR3 spans 15 amino acids. The V and J ends lost 1 base and 0 bases respectively, with 10 bases between them. CDR3 coding DNA: TGTGCCAGCAGCTTGTTTTTAGGGCACCAAGAGACCCAGTACTTC. Its protein is CASSLFLGHQETQYF.

This clonotype was counted at least ten times. The chain has TRBV2 and TRBJ2-2; D gene uncertain. V was clipped by 3 bases and J by 9 bases, with 11 bases between them. This CDR3 has 13 amino acids. The germline V gene has CDR1 SNHLY and CDR2 FYNNEI. The CDR3 DNA reads as TGTGCCAGCAGTGATTCATCGGTACGGGAGCTGTTTTTT. This encodes CASSDSSVRELFF.

J is TRBJ1-3 and V is TRBV10-3; possibly TRBD1 for D (5 bases). Between the trimmed V and J ends, which lost 5 bases and 2 bases, there was a span of 19 bases. The germline V gene has CDR1 ENHRY and CDR2 SYGVKD. The length of the CDR3 is 17 residues. CDR3 coding DNA: TGTGCCATCAGTTACCTTACACCGGGACTGGCTGGAAACACCATATATTTT. Translated, it gives CAISYLTPGLAGNTIYF.

V gene TRBV19 combines with J gene TRBJ2-7; 8 nucleotides match TRBD1. The length of the CDR3 is 14 residues. With 1 base clipped from V and 4 bases from J, the junction kept 3 bases outside the gene matches. The germline CDR1 and CDR2 sequences are LNHDA and SQIVND (reference sequence). This chain's CDR3 is CASSIGTGWYEQYF. Here the CDR3 DNA reads TGTGCCAGTAGTATAGGGACAGGGTGGTACGAGCAGTACTTC.

Note on this clonotype: A much larger clone sits a single nucleotide away, making a read error possible. This sequence joins TRBV19 and TRBJ1-4; a weak D match, TRBD1 (5 bases). Trimming shortened V by 7 bases and J by 3 bases, and 12 bases separated the two germline ends. The CDR3 extends over 14 amino acids. The V gene's germline CDR1 is LNHDA and CDR2 SQIVND (reference sequence). The chain's CDR3 is CASKAGGSNEKLFF. For the CDR3, the DNA is TGTGCCAGTAAGGCGGGGGGATCTAATGAAAAACTGTTTTTT.

This clonotype was observed at least ten times. The chain uses TRBV20-1 and TRBJ1-6; 11 bases are shared with TRBD1. This CDR3 is 13 amino acids long. CDR1 is DFQATT, CDR2 SNEGSKA, per germline (reference sequence). Trimming took 4 bases from V and 9 from J; bases not matched to a gene: 2. The CDR3 region is CSAMGQGGSPLHF. The CDR3 nucleotides read TGCAGTGCTATGGGACAGGGGGGTTCACCCCTCCACTTT.

The V and J genes are TRBV19 and TRBJ1-5, with D unclear. The CDR3 covers 15 residues. V was trimmed by 5 bases and J by 0 bases, leaving 11 bases between them. Germline-derived CDR1 and CDR2 are LNHDA and SQIVND (reference sequence). The CDR3 nucleotides read TGTGCCAGTAGTCCTTCGGTCTATAGCAATCAGCCCCAGCATTTT. It is translated as CASSPSVYSNQPQHF. Together with reference TRBV19 and TRBJ1-5, the CDR3 gives the full variable domain: DGGITQSPKYLFRKEGQNVTLSCEQNLNHDAMYWYRQDPGQGLRLIYYSQIVNDFQKGDIAEGYSVSREKKESFPLTVTSAQKNPTAFYLCASSPSVYSNQPQHFGDGTRLSIL.